The clone carrying this TCR beta chain was counted many times. Its antigen remains unknown. These data originate in a study of T-cell reconstitution after alpha-beta-depleted transplantation in children. Library preparation (for TCRbeta) was performed with unique molecular identifiers. TCRdb re-called the PCR reads with MiXCR, one entry per CDR3 protein. The sample holds about 290,000 distinct CDR3 sequences; roughly 7.8% are singletons and the top ten take approximately 8.2%. The CDR3 consists of 17 residues. The trim removed 4 bases at V and 1 base at J, leaving 10 bases unmatched. Per germline, CDR1 SGHRS and CDR2 YFSETQ. Findings and caveats of the study: A year had passed since transplant, and T-cell counts and diversity by then came mostly from newly produced T cells. After transplant, high TCRbeta diversity at day 60 in some patients arose from surviving recipient T cells and thymic progenitors.

This TCR was recovered from a female patient under 10 years old who had a stem cell transplant for Fanconi anemia, so the T cells may come from the graft donor. This sample comprised peripheral blood, obtained 360 days after TCRalphabeta/CD19-depleted stem cell transplant. The chain links TRBV5-1 to TRBJ2-2; TRBD1 agrees at 7 bases. CDR3: CASSLPGTAVNTGELFF. The CDR3 nucleotides are TGCGCCAGCAGCCTCCCCGGGACAGCTGTGAACACCGGGGAGCTGTTTTTT.